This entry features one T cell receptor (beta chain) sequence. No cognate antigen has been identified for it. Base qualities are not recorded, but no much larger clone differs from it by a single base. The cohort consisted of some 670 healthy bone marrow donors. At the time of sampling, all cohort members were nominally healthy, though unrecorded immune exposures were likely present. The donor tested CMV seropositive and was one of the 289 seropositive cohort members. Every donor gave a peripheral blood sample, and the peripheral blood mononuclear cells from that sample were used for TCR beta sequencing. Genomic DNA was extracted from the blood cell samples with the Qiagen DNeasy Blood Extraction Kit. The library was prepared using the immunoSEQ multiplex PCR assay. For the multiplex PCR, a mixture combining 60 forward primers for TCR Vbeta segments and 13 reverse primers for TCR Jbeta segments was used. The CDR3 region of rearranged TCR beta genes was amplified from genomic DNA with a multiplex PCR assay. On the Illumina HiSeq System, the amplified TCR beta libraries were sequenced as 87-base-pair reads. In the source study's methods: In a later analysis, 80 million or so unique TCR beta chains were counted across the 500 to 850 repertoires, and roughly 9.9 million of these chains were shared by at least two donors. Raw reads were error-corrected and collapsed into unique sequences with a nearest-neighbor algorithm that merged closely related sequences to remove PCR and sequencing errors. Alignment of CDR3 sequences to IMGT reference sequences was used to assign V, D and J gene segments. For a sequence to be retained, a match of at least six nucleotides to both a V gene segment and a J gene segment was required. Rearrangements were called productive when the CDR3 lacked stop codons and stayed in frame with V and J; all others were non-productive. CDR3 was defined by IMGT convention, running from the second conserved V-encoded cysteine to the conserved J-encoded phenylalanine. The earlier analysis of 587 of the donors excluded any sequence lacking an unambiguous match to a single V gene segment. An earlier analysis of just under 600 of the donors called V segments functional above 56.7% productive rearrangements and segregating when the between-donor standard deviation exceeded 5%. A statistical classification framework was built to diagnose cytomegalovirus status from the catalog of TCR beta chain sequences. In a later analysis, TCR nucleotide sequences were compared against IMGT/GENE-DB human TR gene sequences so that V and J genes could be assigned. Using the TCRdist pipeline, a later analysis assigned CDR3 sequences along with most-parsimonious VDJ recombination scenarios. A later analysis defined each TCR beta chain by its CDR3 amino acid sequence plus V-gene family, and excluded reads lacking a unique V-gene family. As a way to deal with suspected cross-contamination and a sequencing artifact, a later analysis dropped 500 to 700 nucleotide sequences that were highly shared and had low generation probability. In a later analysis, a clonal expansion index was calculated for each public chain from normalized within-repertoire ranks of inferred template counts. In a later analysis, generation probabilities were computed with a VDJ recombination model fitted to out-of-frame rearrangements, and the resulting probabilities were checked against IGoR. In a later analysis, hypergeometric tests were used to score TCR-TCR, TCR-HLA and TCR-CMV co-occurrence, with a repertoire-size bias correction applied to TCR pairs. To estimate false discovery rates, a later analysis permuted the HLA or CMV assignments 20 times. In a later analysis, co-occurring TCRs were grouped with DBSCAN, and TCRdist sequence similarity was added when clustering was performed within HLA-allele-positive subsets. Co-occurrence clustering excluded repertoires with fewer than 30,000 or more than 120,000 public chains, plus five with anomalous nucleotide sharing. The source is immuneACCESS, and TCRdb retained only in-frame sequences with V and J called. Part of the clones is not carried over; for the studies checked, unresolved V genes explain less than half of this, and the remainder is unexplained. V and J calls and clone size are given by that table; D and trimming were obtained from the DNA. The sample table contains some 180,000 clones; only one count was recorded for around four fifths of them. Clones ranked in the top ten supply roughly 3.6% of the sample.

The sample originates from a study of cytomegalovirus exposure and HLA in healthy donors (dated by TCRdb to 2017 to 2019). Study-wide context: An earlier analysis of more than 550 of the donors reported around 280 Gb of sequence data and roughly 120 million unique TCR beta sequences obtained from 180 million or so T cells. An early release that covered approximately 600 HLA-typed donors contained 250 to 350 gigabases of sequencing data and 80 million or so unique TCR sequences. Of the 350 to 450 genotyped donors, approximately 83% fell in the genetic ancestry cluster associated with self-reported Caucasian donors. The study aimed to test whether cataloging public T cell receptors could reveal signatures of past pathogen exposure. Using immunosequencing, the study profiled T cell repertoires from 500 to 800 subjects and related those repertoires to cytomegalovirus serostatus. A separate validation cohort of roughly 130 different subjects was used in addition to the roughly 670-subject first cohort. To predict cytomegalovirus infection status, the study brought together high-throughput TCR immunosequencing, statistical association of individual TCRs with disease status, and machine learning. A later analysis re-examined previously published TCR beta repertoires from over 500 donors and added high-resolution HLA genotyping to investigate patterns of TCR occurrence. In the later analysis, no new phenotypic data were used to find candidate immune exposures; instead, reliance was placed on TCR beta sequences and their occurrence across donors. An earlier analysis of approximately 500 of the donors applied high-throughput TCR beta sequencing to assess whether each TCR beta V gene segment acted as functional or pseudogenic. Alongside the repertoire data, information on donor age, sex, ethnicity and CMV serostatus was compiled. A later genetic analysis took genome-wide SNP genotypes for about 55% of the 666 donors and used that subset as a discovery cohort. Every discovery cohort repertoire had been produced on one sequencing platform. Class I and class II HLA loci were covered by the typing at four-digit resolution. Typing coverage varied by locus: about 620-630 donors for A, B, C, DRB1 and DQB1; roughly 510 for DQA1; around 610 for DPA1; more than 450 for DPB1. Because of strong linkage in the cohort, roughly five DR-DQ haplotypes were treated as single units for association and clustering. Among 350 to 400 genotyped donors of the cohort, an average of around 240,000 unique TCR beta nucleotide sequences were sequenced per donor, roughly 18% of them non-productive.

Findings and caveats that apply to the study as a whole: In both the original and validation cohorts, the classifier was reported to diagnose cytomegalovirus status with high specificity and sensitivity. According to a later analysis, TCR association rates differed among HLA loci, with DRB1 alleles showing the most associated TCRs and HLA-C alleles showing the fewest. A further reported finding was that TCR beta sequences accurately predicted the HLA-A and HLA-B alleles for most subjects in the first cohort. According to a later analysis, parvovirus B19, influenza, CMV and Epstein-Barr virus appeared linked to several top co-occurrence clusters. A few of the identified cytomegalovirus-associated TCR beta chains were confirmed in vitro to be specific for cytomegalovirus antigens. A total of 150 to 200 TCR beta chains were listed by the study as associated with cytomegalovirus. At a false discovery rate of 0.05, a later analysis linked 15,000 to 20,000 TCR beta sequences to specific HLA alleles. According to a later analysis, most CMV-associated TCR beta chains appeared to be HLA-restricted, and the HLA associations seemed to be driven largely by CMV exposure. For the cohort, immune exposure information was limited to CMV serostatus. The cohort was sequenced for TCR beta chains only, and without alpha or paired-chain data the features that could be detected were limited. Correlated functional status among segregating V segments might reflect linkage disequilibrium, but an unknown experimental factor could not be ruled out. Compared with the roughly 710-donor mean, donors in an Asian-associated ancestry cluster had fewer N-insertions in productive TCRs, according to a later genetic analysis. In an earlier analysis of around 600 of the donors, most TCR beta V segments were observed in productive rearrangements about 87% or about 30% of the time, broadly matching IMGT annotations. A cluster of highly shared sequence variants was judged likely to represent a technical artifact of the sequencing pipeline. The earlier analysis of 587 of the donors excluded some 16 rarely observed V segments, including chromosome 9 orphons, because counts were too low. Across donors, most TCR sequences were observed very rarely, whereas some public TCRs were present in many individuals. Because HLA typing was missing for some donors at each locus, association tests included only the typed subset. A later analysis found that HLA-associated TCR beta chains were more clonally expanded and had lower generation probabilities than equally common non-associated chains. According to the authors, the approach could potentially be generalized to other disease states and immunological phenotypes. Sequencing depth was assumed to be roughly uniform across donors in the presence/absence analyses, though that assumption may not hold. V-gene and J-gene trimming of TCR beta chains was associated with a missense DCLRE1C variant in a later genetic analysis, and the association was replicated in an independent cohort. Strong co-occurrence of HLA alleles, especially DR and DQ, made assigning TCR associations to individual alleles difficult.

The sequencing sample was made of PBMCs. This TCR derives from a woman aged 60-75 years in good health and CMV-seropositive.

The CDR3 region reads CASIRGGRDTQYF. In nucleotide form, the sequence is TGTGCCAGCATTCGGGGGGGCAGAGATACGCAGTATTTT. This sequence uses TRBV28 and TRBJ2-3, and TRBD2 matches 8 of the central bases. As encoded in the germline V gene, CDR1 is MDHEN while CDR2 is SYDVKM. From the cysteine through the phenylalanine, the CDR3 covers 13 amino acids. Only the CDR3 part of the read is kept: 39 bases, read in frame from the first base. V is pruned by 7 bases and J by 5 bases, leaving 5 bases of the junction without a gene match. The entire variable domain, with the stretches around the CDR3 drawn from the reference TRBV28 and TRBJ2-3 proteins, is DVKVTQSSRYLVKRTGEKVFLECVQDMDHENMFWYRQDPGLGLRLIYFSYDVKMKEKGDIPEGYSVSREKKERFSLILESASTNQTSMYLCASIRGGRDTQYFGPGTRLTVL.